This T cell receptor beta chain was recovered during a study of T cells in Graves' hyperthyroidism and ophthalmopathy. Broader study findings: Most expanded thyroid clonotypes above 0.001 recurred in blood.

Notes on this clonotype: Antigen unknown.

Regions amplified from RNA transcripts were the TCR beta CDR3 regions. Initially, a first-round RT-PCR of the TCR CDR3 employed the HTBI primer set. TCRdb reanalysed the multiplex PCR reads using MiXCR and keeps one entry per CDR3 protein. The sample lists about 700,000 distinct CDR3 sequences, just under 45% occurring once. Trimming removed 1 base from V and 9 bases from J; junction bases left unmatched: 7. The CDR3 is 14 amino acids. From germline, CDR1 is SGHAT and CDR2 FQNNGV. The rearrangement links TRBV11-2 to TRBJ2-5, with 8 bases aligning to TRBD2. This TCR came from an adult man with Graves' disease, either hyperthyroidism or ophthalmopathy (not recorded which). The sequencing input was peripheral blood or thyroid tissue (not recorded which). The DNA for the CDR3 is TGTGCCAGCAGCTTAGCGGGGGGGCCCGGGGCCCAGTACTTC. The encoded protein is CASSLAGGPGAQYF.